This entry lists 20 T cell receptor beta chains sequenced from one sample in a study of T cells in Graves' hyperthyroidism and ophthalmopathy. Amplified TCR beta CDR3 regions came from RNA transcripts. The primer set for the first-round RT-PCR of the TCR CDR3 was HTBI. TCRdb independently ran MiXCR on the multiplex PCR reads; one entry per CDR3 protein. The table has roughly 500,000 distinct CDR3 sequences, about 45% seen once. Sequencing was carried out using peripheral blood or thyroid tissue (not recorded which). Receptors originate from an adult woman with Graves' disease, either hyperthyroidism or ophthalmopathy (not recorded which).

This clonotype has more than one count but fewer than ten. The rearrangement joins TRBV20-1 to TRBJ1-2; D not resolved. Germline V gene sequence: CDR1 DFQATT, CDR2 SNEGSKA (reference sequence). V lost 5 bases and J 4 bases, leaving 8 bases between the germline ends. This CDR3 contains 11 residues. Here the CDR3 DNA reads TGCAGTGCTGCCGGGTCCTATGGCTACACCTTC. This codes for CSAAGSYGYTF.

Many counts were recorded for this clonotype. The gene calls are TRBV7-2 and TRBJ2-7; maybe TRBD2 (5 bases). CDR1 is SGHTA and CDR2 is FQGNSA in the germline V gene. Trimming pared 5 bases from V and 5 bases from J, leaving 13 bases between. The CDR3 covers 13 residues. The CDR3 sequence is CASSLGSGDEQYF. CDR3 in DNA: TGTGCCAGCAGCCTTGGATCCGGGGACGAGCAGTACTTC.

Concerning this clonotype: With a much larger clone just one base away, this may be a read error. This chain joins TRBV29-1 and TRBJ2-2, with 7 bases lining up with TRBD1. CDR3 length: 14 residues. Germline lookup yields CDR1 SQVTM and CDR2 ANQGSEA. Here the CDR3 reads CARQGVGGAGELFF. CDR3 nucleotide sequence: TGCGCCCGCCAGGGGGTAGGGGGAGCCGGGGAGCTGTTTTTT.

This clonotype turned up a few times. The CDR3 reads CSVRDGGNQPQHF. DNA for the CDR3: TGCAGCGTGAGGGACGGTGGCAATCAGCCCCAGCATTTT. V usage is TRBV29-1 and J usage is TRBJ1-5; possibly TRBD1 for D (5 bases). This CDR3 has 13 amino acids. Germline lookup yields CDR1 SQVTM and CDR2 ANQGSEA. V was shortened by 6 bases and J by 2 bases, with 11 bases between the two germline ends.

The CDR3 nucleotides read TGTGCCAGCAGCCAAGTTCGGTTCACTTACTATGGCTACACCTTC. Protein sequence: CASSQVRFTYYGYTF. This chain joins TRBV2 and TRBJ1-2; D is unclear. Deletions cut 6 bases from V and 3 bases from J, with 17 bases between. Germline V gene sequence: CDR1 SNHLY, CDR2 FYNNEI. CDR3 length: 15 amino acids.

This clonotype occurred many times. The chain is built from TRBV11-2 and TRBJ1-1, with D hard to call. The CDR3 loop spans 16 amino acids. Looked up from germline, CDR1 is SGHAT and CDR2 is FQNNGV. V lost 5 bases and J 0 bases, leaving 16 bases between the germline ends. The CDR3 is CASSRYITTMNTEAFF. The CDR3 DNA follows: TGTGCCAGCAGCCGATACATTACGACCATGAACACTGAAGCTTTCTTT.

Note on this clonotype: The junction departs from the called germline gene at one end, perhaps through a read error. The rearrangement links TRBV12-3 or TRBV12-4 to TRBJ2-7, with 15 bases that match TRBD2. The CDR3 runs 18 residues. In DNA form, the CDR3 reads TGTGCCAGCAGTTTATCCTCCGGACTAGCGGGAGGGGCCGGGGAGCTGTACTTC. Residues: CASSLSSGLAGGAGELYF.

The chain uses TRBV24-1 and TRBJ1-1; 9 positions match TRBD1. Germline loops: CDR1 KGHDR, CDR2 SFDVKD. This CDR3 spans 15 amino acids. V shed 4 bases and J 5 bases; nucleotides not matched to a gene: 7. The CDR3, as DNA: TGTGCCACCAGTGACACAGGGGGCCAGGAGACTGAAGCTTTCTTT. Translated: CATSDTGGQETEAFF.

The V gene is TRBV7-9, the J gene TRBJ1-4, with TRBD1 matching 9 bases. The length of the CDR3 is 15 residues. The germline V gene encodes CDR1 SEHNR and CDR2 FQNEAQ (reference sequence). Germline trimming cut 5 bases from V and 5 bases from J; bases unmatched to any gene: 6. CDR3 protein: CASSPTGTGNEKLFF. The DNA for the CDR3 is TGTGCCAGCAGCCCGACCGGGACAGGGAATGAAAAACTGTTTTTT.

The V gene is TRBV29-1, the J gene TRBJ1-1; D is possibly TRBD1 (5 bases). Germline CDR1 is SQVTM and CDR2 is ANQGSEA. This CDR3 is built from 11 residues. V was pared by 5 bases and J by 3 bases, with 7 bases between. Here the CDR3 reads CSVRGDTEAFF. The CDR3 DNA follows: TGCAGCGTTAGGGGTGACACTGAAGCTTTCTTT.

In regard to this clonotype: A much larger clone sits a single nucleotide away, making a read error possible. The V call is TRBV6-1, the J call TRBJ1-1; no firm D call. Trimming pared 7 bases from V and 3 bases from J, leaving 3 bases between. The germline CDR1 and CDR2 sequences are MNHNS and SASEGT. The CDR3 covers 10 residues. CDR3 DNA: TGTGCCAGCACGGACACTGAAGCTTTCTTT. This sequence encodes CASTDTEAFF.

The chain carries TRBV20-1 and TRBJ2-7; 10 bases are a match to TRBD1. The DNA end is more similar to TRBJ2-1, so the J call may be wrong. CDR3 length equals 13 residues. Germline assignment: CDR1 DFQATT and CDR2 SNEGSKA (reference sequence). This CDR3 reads CSAAGQGYNEQFF. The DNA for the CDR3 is TGCAGTGCTGCGGGACAGGGGTACAATGAGCAGTTCTTC.

This CDR3 is CSVDRQPRAEAFF. In DNA, the CDR3 is TGCAGCGTTGATCGTCAGCCGAGGGCTGAAGCTTTCTTT. The V and J genes are TRBV29-1 and TRBJ1-1; D unclear. The length of the CDR3 is 13 residues. The germline gives CDR1 SQVTM, CDR2 ANQGSEA. V was shortened by 3 bases and J by 6 bases, with 14 bases between the two germline ends.

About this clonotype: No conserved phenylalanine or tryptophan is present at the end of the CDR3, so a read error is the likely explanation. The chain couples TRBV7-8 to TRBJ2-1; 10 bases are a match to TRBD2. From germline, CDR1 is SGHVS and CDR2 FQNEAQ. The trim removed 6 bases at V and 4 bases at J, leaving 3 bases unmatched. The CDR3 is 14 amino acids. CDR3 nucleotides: TGTGCCAGCAGGTCTAGCGGGGGTTACAATGAGCAGTTCCTC. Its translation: CASRSSGGYNEQFL.

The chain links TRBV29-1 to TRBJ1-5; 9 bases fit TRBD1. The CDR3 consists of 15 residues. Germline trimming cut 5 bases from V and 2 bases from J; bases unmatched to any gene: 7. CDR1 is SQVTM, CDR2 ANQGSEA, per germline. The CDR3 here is CSVRTGGPGNQPQHF. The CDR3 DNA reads TGCAGCGTTCGCACAGGGGGCCCAGGCAATCAGCCCCAGCATTTT.

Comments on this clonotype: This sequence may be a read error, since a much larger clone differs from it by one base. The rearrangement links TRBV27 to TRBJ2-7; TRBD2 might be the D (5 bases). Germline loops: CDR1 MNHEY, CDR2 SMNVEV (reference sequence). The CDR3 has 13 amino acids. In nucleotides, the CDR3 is TGTGCCAGCGCTAGCAGCATTTACTACGTGCAGTACTTC. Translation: CASASSIYYVQYF.

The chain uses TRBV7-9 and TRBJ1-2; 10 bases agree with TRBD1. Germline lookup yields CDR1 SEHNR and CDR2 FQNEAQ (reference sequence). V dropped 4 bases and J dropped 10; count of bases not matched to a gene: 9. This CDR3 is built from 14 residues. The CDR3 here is CASSWGDRGYDYTF. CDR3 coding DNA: TGTGCCAGCAGCTGGGGGGACAGGGGCTACGACTACACCTTC.

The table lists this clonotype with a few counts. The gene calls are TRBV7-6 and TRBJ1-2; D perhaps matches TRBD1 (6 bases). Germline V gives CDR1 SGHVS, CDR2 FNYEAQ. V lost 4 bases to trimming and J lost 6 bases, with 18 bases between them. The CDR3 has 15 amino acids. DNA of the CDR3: TGTGCCAGCAGCTCCGTTGGGGGCGGCTTTGATGGCTACACCTTC. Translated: CASSSVGGGFDGYTF.

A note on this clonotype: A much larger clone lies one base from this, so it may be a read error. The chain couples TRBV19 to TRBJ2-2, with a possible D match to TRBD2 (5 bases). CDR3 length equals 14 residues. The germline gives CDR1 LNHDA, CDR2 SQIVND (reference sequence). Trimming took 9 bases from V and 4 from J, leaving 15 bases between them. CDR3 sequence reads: CASRSDYITGELFF. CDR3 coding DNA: TGTGCCAGCAGATCCGACTACATCACCGGGGAGCTGTTTTTT.

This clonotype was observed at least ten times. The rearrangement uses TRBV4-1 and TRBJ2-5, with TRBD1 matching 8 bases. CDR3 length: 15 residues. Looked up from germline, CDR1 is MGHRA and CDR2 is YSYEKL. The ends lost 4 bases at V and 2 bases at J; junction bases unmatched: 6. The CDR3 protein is CASSRRTGGQETQYF. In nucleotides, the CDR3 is TGCGCCAGCAGCCGCCGAACAGGGGGGCAAGAGACCCAGTACTTC.